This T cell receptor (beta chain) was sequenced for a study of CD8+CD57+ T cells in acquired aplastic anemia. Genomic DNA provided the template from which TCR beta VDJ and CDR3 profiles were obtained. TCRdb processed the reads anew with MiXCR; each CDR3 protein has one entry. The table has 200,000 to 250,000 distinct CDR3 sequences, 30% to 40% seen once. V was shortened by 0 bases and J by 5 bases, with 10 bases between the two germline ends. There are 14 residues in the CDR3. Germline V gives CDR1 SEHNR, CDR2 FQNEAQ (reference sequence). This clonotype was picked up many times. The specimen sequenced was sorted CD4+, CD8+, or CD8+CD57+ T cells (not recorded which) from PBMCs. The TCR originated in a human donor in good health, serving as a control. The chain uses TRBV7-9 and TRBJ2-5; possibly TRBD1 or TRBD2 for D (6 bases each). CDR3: CASSLARGAETQYF. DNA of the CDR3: TGTGCCAGCAGCTTAGCGAGGGGGGCGGAGACCCAGTACTTC.